The rows below give T cell receptor beta chains drawn from one sample of a study of T cell repertoires in cytomegalovirus infection. Each CDR3 protein gets one entry after TCRdb re-called the reads with MiXCR. The sample shows hundreds of thousands of distinct CDR3 sequences, around 9.1% of them seen only once. The sequenced sample consisted of PBMCs. The receptor set was obtained from a human donor in good health (CMV status not recorded). Some clones in this sample may be carry-over from other donors' samples. The CDR3 runs from the conserved cysteine through the conserved F or W. Each record gives: J gene, V gene, clone size, D gene, CDR3 protein, CDR3 DNA. D genes are given only for firm matches. Clone size is given for some rows only: seen once, a few or many times, or a class if the clone is expanded.

TRBJ2-1 TRBV7-2 many TRBD2 CASSITASSGGPYNEQFF TGTGCCAGCAGCATAACCGCCTCTAGCGGGGGGCCCTACAATGAGCAGTTCTTC
TRBJ2-6 TRBV6-2/TRBV6-3 many TRBD2 CASIYGGASGANVLTF TGTGCCAGCATTTACGGGGGGGCCTCTGGGGCCAACGTCCTGACTTTC
TRBJ2-2 TRBV12-3/TRBV12-4 few TRBD2 CASSHTSGGPTGELFF TGTGCCAGCAGCCATACTAGCGGGGGGCCCACCGGGGAGCTGTTTTTT
TRBJ1-5 TRBV10-3 many - CAISESRVGQPQHF TGTGCCATCAGTGAGTCGAGGGTAGGTCAGCCCCAGCATTTT
TRBJ2-7 TRBV20-1 - - CSARGLYEQYF TGCAGTGCTAGGGGACTGTACGAGCAGTACTTC
TRBJ1-6 TRBV7-2 many TRBD1 CASSLAGTASPLHF TGTGCCAGCAGCTTAGCGGGGACAGCTTCACCCCTCCACTTT
TRBJ2-1 TRBV19 many - CASSTRSFDEQFF TGTGCCAGTAGTACGAGGAGTTTCGATGAGCAGTTCTTC
TRBJ1-1 TRBV6-2/TRBV6-3 few - CASSWGFTEAFF TGTGCCAGCTCCTGGGGGTTCACTGAAGCTTTCTTT
TRBJ2-3 TRBV5-1 many - CASSLEGPSTDTQYF TGCGCCAGCAGCTTGGAAGGACCCAGCACAGATACGCAGTATTTT
TRBJ2-1 TRBV28 many - CASSLAGAGTYNEQFF TGTGCCAGCAGTTTGGCAGGGGCCGGGACCTACAATGAGCAGTTCTTC
TRBJ2-7 TRBV18 many - CASSPPDRPYEQYF TGTGCCAGCTCACCACCCGACAGGCCCTACGAGCAGTACTTC
TRBJ2-1 TRBV20-1 many TRBD2 CSAVRGGNYNEQFF TGCAGTGCGGTCCGCGGGGGGAACTACAATGAGCAGTTCTTC
TRBJ1-4 TRBV20-1 many - CSAKPQRISATNEKLFF TGCAGTGCTAAACCCCAACGTATATCTGCAACTAATGAAAAACTGTTTTTT
TRBJ1-1 TRBV5-1 - - CASSLGQGWNTEAFF TGCGCCAGCAGCTTGGGGCAGGGCTGGAACACTGAAGCTTTCTTT
TRBJ1-1 TRBV20-1 many TRBD1 CSARQGVPPGGTEAFF TGCAGTGCTAGACAGGGGGTCCCTCCGGGGGGAACTGAAGCTTTCTTT
TRBJ2-1 TRBV4-1 few - CASSHEVGGGTYNEQFF TGCGCCAGCAGCCATGAGGTTGGAGGGGGAACCTACAATGAGCAGTTCTTC
TRBJ1-4 TRBV11-2 many - CASRKGPREKLFF TGTGCCAGCAGGAAAGGGCCCCGTGAAAAACTGTTTTTT
TRBJ1-1 TRBV29-1 - - CSVPEWFGGAEAFF TGCAGCGTCCCTGAATGGTTTGGGGGGGCTGAAGCTTTCTTT
TRBJ2-3 TRBV10-3 many - CAISAGGGLGSSTDTQYF TGTGCCATCAGCGCGGGTGGGGGACTGGGCTCTAGCACAGATACGCAGTATTTT
TRBJ1-2 TRBV14 - - CASSDTGHYGYTF TGTGCCAGCAGCGACACAGGACACTATGGCTACACCTTC
TRBJ2-6 TRBV27 many - CASSNPTSYSGANVLTF TGTGCCAGCAGTAACCCCACGTCCTACTCTGGGGCCAACGTCCTGACTTTC
TRBJ1-6 TRBV29-1 - - CSARVESSYNSPLHF TGCAGCGCCCGGGTGGAGAGCTCCTATAATTCACCCCTCCACTTT
TRBJ2-2 TRBV7-9 many - CASSSTRGNTGELFF TGTGCCAGCAGCTCAACCAGGGGAAACACCGGGGAGCTGTTTTTT
TRBJ1-4 TRBV7-9 - - CASSFVGNTNEKLFF TGTGCCAGCAGCTTCGTAGGGAATACTAATGAAAAACTGTTTTTT
TRBJ2-4 TRBV7-2 many - CASSLGASTNIQYF TGTGCCAGCAGCTTAGGGGCCTCTACAAACATTCAGTACTTC
TRBJ2-7 TRBV20-1 few TRBD1 CSATWDRANYEQYF TGCAGTGCTACGTGGGACAGGGCCAACTACGAGCAGTACTTC
TRBJ1-6 TRBV6-6 many - CASSYSERGFSPLHF TGTGCCAGCAGTTACTCGGAGAGGGGTTTCTCACCCCTCCACTTT
TRBJ2-6 TRBV7-2 many - CASSARVSGANVLTF TGTGCCAGCAGCGCCAGGGTCTCTGGGGCCAACGTCCTGACTTTC
TRBJ1-1 TRBV6-5 once - CASSYSWGMNTEAFF TGTGCCAGCAGTTACTCTTGGGGGATGAACACTGAAGCTTTCTTT
TRBJ2-4 TRBV28 few - CASTGQGKNIQYF TGTGCCAGCACGGGGCAGGGAAAAAACATTCAGTACTTC
TRBJ1-1 TRBV5-5 many - CASSFYRGPNTEAFF TGTGCCAGCAGCTTTTATCGGGGACCGAACACTGAAGCTTTCTTT
TRBJ1-5 TRBV7-2 many - CASSSTGPSNQPQHF TGTGCCAGCAGTTCGACAGGCCCCAGCAATCAGCCCCAGCATTTT
TRBJ1-4 TRBV4-2 - TRBD1 CASSQGDRDQEKLFF TGTGCCAGCAGCCAAGGGGACAGGGACCAGGAAAAACTGTTTTTT
TRBJ2-1 TRBV6-5 few - CASSYGGPVNEQFF TGTGCCAGCAGTTACGGGGGGCCGGTGAATGAGCAGTTCTTC
TRBJ2-1 TRBV29-1 few - CSVEGDGSYNEQFF TGCAGCGTGGAAGGGGACGGCTCGTACAATGAGCAGTTCTTC
TRBJ1-2 TRBV27 many TRBD1 CASSLGDRGHGYTF TGTGCCAGCAGTTTAGGGGACAGGGGGCATGGCTACACCTTC
TRBJ1-2 TRBV12-3/TRBV12-4 many - CASSSGTADGYTF TGTGCCAGCAGTTCAGGGACGGCCGATGGCTACACCTTC
TRBJ2-4 TRBV10-3 many - CAISEWQGPDIQYF TGTGCCATCAGTGAGTGGCAGGGACCGGACATTCAGTACTTC
TRBJ2-5 TRBV6-6 - TRBD2 CASSYSGGAYETQYF TGTGCCAGCAGTTACAGCGGGGGGGCCTATGAGACCCAGTACTTC
TRBJ2-2 TRBV6-5 few TRBD1 CASSLFTGGTGELFF TGTGCCAGCAGTTTATTCACAGGGGGAACCGGGGAGCTGTTTTTT
TRBJ1-1 TRBV5-4 - - CASSLRETEAFF TGTGCCAGCAGCTTAAGGGAAACTGAAGCTTTCTTT